The source of this T cell receptor beta chain is a study of control samples from healthy donors and cancer patients. The data were produced by immunoSEQ multiplex PCR, yet TCRdb's version contains in-frame clones alone and is incomplete. The profile shows over 75,000 clones, roughly 82% of them singletons. Trimming cost V 5 bases and J 2 bases, with 13 bases left between them. CDR1 SGHVS and CDR2 FQNEAQ come from the germline V gene. CDR3 length: 15 amino acids. Sequencing used blood. V and J are TRBV7-8 and TRBJ1-3, with D unresolved. The TCR originated in a man in his 60s in good health. Here the CDR3 reads CASSPESTAGNTIYF. DNA for the CDR3: TGTGCCAGCAGCCCGGAGTCAACTGCTGGAAACACCATATATTTT. Using reference TRBV7-8 and TRBJ1-3 for the parts outside the CDR3, the full variable domain is GAGVSQSPRYKVAKRGQDVALRCDPISGHVSLFWYQQALGQGPEFLTYFQNEAQLDKSGLPSDRFFAERPEGSVSTLKIQRTQQEDSAVYLCASSPESTAGNTIYFGEGSWLTVV.